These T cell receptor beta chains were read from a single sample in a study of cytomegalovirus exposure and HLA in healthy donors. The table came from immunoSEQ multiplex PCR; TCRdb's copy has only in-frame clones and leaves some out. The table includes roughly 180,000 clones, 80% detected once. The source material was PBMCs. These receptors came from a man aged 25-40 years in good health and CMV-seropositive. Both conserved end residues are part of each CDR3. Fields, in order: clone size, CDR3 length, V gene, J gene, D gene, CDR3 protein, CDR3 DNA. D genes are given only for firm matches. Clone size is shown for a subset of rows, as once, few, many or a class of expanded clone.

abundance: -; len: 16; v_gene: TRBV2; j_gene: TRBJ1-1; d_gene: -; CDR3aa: CASSESEVLRNTEAFF; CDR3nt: TGTGCCAGCAGTGAGTCCGAGGTCCTAAGGAACACTGAAGCTTTCTTT
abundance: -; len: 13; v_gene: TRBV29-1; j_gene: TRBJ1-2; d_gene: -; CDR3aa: CSVETGTLGGYTF; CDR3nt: TGCAGCGTGGAAACCGGGACACTAGGCGGCTACACCTTC
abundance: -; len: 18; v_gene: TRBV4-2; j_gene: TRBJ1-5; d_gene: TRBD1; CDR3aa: CASSQFGGQGSDNQPQHF; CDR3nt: TGTGCCAGCAGCCAATTTGGCGGACAGGGCTCAGACAATCAGCCCCAGCATTTT
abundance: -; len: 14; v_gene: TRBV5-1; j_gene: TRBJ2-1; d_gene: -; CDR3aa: CASTKNGLYHEQFF; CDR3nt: TGCGCCAGCACCAAAAACGGACTCTACCATGAGCAGTTCTTC
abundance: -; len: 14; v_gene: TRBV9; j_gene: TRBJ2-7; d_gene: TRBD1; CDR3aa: CASSVGQGAYEQYF; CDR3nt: TGTGCCAGCAGCGTTGGCCAGGGGGCCTACGAGCAGTACTTC
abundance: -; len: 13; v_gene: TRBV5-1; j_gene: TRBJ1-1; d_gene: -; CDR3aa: CASATTVNTEAFF; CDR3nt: TGCGCCAGCGCTACCACAGTGAACACTGAAGCTTTCTTT
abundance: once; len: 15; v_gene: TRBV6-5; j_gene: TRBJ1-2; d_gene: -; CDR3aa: CASSYGRGGGYGYTF; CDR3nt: TGTGCCAGCAGTTACGGGCGCGGGGGCGGCTATGGCTACACCTTC
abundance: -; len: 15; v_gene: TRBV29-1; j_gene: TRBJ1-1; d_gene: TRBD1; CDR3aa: CSVPGQGGTNTEAFF; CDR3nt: TGCAGCGTTCCGGGACAGGGGGGGACGAACACTGAAGCTTTCTTT
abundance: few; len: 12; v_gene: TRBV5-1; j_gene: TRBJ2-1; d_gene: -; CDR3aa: CASNLQGNEQFF; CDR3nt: TGCGCCAGCAACTTGCAGGGTAATGAGCAGTTCTTC
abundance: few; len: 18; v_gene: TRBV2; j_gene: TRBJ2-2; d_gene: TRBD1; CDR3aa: CASRDRGPEATNTGELFF; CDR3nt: TGTGCCAGCCGGGACAGGGGACCAGAGGCGACAAACACCGGGGAGCTGTTTTTT
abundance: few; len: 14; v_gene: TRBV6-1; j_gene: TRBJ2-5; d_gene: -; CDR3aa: CASSDQLVGETQYF; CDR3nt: TGTGCCAGCAGTGACCAACTAGTGGGAGAGACCCAGTACTTC
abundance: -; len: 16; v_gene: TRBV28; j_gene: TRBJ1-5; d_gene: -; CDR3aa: CASSLLPPREGQPQHF; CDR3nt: TGTGCCAGCAGTTTATTGCCCCCCCGGGAGGGTCAGCCCCAGCATTTT
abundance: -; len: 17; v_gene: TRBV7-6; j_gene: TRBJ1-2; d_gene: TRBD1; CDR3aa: CASSLAALGTGEYGYTF; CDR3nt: TGTGCCAGCAGCTTAGCGGCATTGGGGACAGGGGAGTATGGCTACACCTTC
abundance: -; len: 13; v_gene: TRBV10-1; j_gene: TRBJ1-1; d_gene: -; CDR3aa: CASRRTGNTEAFF; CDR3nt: TGCGCCAGCAGGCGAACAGGGAACACTGAAGCTTTCTTT
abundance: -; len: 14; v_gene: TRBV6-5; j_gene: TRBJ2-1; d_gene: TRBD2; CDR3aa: CASAISGSGDEQFF; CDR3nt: TGTGCCAGCGCGATTAGCGGGAGCGGGGATGAGCAGTTCTTC
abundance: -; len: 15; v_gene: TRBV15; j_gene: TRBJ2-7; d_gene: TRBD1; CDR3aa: CATSRDRGSPYEQYF; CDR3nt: TGTGCCACCAGCAGGGACAGGGGATCCCCCTACGAGCAGTACTTC
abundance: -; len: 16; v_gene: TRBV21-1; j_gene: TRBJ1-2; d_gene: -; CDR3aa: CASSKESGPNNYGYTF; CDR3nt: TGTGCCAGCAGCAAAGAGTCAGGGCCTAATAACTATGGCTACACCTTC
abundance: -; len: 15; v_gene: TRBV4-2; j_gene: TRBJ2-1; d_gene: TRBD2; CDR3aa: CASSQASGENNEQFF; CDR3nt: TGTGCCAGCAGCCAAGCTAGCGGGGAAAACAATGAGCAGTTCTTC
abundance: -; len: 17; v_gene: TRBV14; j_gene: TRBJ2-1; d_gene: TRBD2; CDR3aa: CASSPGTSGSSYNEQFF; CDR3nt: TGTGCCAGCAGCCCCGGGACTAGCGGGAGCTCCTACAATGAGCAGTTCTTC
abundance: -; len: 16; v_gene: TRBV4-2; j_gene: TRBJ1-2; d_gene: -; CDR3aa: CASSQAATEIDYGYTF; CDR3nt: TGTGCCAGCAGCCAAGCGGCAACAGAAATAGACTATGGCTACACCTTC